This TCR beta chain was identified during a study of T-cell memory formation after mild COVID-19. Findings of the study overall: Pre-infection memory held some responding clones, suggesting pre-existing cross-reactive T cells responded.

TCRdb recomputed calls from the 5' RACE reads with MiXCR, one row per CDR3 protein. The repertoire holds around 400,000 distinct CDR3 sequences, 20% to 25% seen once, with 8.8% in the top ten. The CDR3 covers 13 residues. V lost 6 bases and J 6 bases, leaving 15 bases between the germline ends. Germline V lookup: CDR1 MNHEY, CDR2 SMNVEV (reference sequence). In regard to this clonotype: Its target is unknown.

Sequences were obtained from PBMCs or a T cell subset sorted from them (not recorded which). V gene TRBV27 combines with J gene TRBJ2-7, with D tentatively TRBD1 (6 bases). This receptor was identified in an adult woman who had mild COVID-19 (a few samples of this study predate the infection). Cell type and time point are not known. The CDR3 sequence is CASSPTTGIEQYF. CDR3 sequence (DNA): TGTGCCAGCAGCCCGACTACAGGGATCGAGCAGTACTTC.